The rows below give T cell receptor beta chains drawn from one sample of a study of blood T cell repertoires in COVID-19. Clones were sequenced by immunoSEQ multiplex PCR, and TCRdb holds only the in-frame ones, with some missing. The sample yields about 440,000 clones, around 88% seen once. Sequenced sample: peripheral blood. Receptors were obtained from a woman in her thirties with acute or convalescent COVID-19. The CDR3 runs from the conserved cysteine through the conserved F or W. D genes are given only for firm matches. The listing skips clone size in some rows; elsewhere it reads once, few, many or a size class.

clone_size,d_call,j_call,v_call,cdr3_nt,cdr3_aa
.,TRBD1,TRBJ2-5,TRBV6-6,TGTGCCAGCAGTAAACAGGGGGCAGAGACCCAGTACTTC,CASSKQGAETQYF
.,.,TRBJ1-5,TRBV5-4,TGTGCCAGCGGAACAGGTCCTAATCAGCCCCAGCATTTT,CASGTGPNQPQHF
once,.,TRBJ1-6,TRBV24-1,TGTGCCACCAGTGATTCAGGGGTAAGTTCACCCCTCCACTTT,CATSDSGVSSPLHF
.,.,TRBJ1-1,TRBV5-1,TGCGCCAGCAGCTCCTCTTTTGGACAGTCGAACACTGAAGCTTTCTTT,CASSSSFGQSNTEAFF
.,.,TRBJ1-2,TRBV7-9,TGTGCCAGCAGCTTAAGCGATGGCTACACCTTC,CASSLSDGYTF
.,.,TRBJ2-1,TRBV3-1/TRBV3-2,TGTGCCAGCAGCCAAGTCTACCCCGGTGAGCAGTTCTTC,CASSQVYPGEQFF
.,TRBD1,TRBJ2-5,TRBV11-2,TGTGCCAGCAGCCCGAGGGGGCAGGGGGTGGAGACCCAGTACTTC,CASSPRGQGVETQYF
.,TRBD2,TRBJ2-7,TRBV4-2,TGTGCCAGCAGCCAAGCGTTCGGCGGCGCCGGGGGGTTCGAGCAGTACTTC,CASSQAFGGAGGFEQYF
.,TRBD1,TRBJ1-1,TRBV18,TGTGCCAGCTCACAGAAGACAGGGGGAGCTTTCTTT,CASSQKTGGAFF
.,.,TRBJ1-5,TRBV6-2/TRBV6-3,TGTGCCAGCAGTTACTTCAGGGTATTAGGCAATCAGCCCCAGCATTTT,CASSYFRVLGNQPQHF
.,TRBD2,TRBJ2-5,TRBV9,TGTGCCAGCGGCTTCTTTCTAGCGGGGGAGGAAGAGACCCAGTACTTC,CASGFFLAGEEETQYF
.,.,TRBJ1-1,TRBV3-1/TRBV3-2,TGTGCCAGCAGAAACGTGGGCGCTGAAGCTTTCTTT,CASRNVGAEAFF
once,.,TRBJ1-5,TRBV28,TGTGCCAGCAGTCCACGCTACCCCTCGCCCCAGCATTTT,CASSPRYPSPQHF
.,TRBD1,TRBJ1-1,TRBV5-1,TGCGCCAGCAGCTTGGGGACAGGACTTGTTGAAGCTTTCTTT,CASSLGTGLVEAFF
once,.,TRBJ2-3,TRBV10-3,TGTGCCATCAGGGGGCGCGCAGATACGCAGTATTTT,CAIRGRADTQYF
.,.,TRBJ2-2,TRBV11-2,TGTGCCAGCAGCAAATTGGGACGGGTGGGGGGGCCCCACACCGGGGAGCTGTTTTTT,CASSKLGRVGGPHTGELFF
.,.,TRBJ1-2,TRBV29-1,TGCAGCGTTGAGAAGTTCGGGGGGCCTAACTATGGCTACACCTTC,CSVEKFGGPNYGYTF
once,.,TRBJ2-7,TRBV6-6,TGTGCCAGCAGTCCTAGAAGCGAGCAGTACTTC,CASSPRSEQYF
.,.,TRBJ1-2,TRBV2,TGTGCCAGCAGGCGGGGGCGGGGGGGAGTACGCTACACCTTC,CASRRGRGGVRYTF
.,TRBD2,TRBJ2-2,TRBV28,TGTGCCAGCAGTTTACTAGCGGGGGGCCTGACCGGGGAGCTGTTTTTT,CASSLLAGGLTGELFF
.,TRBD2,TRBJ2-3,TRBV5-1,TGCGCCAGCAGCTTGAGTGGGCGGGGGGGCACAGATACGCAGTATTTT,CASSLSGRGGTDTQYF
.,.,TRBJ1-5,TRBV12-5,TGTGCTAGTGGTTTGAATCAGGCGGGGGGACCTGCCCAGCATTTT,CASGLNQAGGPAQHF
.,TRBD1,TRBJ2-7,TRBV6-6,TGTGCCAGCAGACTGGGACAGCTGACTGTCGAGCAGTACTTC,CASRLGQLTVEQYF
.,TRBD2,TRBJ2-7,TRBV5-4,TGTGCCAGCAGCTTGAAGACTAGCGGGGGATTCGAGCAGTACTTC,CASSLKTSGGFEQYF
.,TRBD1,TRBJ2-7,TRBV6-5,TGTGCCAGCAGTTACTCGAGATTTGGGACAGGGGGCGAACGGCACTTC,CASSYSRFGTGGERHF
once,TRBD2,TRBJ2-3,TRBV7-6,TGTGCCAGCAGCTTATCCCTCCCTCTAGCGGGGGGCTTGTTGGGCACAGATACGCAGTATTTT,CASSLSLPLAGGLLGTDTQYF
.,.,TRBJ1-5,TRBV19,TGTGCCAGTATGCATGGGACACTCACAGAGGCCCAGCATTTT,CASMHGTLTEAQHF
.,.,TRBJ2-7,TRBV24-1,TGTGCCACCAGTCAAACCGGGACTGCCTCCTACGAGCAGTACTTC,CATSQTGTASYEQYF
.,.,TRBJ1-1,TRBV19,TGTGCCAGTAGTGCGCGCCAGGGGCTGGGTGAAGCTTTCTTT,CASSARQGLGEAFF
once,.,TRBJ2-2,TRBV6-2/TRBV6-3,TGTGCCAGCAGTTACTCGTCCTACACCGGGGAGCTGTTTTTT,CASSYSSYTGELFF
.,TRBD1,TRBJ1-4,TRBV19,TGTGCCAGTAGTTGGGCAGGGGGAGATGAAAAACTGTTTTTT,CASSWAGGDEKLFF
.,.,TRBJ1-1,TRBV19,TGTGCCAGTAGTACGCCCAGGGTTTTGGGCACTGAAGCTTTCTTT,CASSTPRVLGTEAFF
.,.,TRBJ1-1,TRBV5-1,TGCGCCAGCAGCTTGGGTGGACGGGAGCTGAACACTGAAGCTTTCTTT,CASSLGGRELNTEAFF
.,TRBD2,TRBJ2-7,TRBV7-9,TGTGCCAGCAGCGATCTAGCGGCCTCCTACGAGCAGTACTTC,CASSDLAASYEQYF
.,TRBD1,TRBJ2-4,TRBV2,TGTGCCAGCAGTGGGTCAGGGGGCAAGAACATTCAGTACTTC,CASSGSGGKNIQYF
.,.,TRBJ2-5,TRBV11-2,TGTGCCAGCAGCTTCAGCGGGCGGTCTCAAGAGACCCAGTACTTC,CASSFSGRSQETQYF
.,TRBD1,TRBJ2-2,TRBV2,TGTGCCAGCAGGGCCGACAGGGCCGACGGGGAGCTGTTTTTT,CASRADRADGELFF
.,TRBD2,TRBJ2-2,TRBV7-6,TGTGCCAGCAGCCCCAGACTAGCGGACACCGGGGAGCTGTTTTTT,CASSPRLADTGELFF
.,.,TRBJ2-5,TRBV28,TGTGCCAGCAGTTTATGGCCAGGGATGGGCCAGTACTTC,CASSLWPGMGQYF
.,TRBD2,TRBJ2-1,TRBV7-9,TGTGCCAGCAGCCCGCGGACTAGCGGGGGGAAGGATGAGCAGTTCTTC,CASSPRTSGGKDEQFF
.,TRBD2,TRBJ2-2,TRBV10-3,TGTGCCACACGAACTAGCGGGGGCACCACCGGGGAGCTATTTTTT,CATRTSGGTTGELFF
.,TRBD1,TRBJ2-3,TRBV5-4,TGTGCCTGCAGCTTAGAGGGGGCCACAGATACGCAGTTTTTT,CACSLEGATDTQFF
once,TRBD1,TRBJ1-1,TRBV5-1,TGCGCCAGCAGCTACACCGGGACAGGGTTCACTGAAGCTTTCTTT,CASSYTGTGFTEAFF
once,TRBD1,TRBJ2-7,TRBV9,TGTGCCAGCAGCGTAACAGGGACAGCCTACGAGCAGTACTTC,CASSVTGTAYEQYF
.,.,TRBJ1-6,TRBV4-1,TGCGCCAGCAGCCTGAGACTCACTTATAATTCACCCCTCCACTTT,CASSLRLTYNSPLHF
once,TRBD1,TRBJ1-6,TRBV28,TGTGCCAGCAGCCTACTCGGGACAGCCAATAATTCACCCCTCCACTTT,CASSLLGTANNSPLHF
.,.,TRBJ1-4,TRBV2,TGTGCCAGCAGGACTGATCCCGGGGGTGAAAAACTGTTTTTT,CASRTDPGGEKLFF
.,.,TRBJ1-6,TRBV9,TGTGCCAGCAGCGTACTACTGGAGAATTCACCCCTCCACTTT,CASSVLLENSPLHF
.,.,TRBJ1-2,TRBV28,TGTGCCAGCAGTTTCGCAGGGTTGGAGGGCTACACCTTC,CASSFAGLEGYTF
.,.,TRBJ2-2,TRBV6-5,TGTGCCAGCAGTTACTCGATCAGGGCCACCGGGGAGCTGTTTTTT,CASSYSIRATGELFF
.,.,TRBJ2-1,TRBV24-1,TGTGCCACCAGTGATTTCGAAGGGGGAGAGCAGTTCTTC,CATSDFEGGEQFF
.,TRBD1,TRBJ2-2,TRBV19,TGTGCCAGTAGCCAGGACAGGTTCACCGGGGAGCTGTTTTTT,CASSQDRFTGELFF
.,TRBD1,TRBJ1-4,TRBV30,TGTGCCTTCAAACAGGGGGCGGATGAAAAACTGTTTTTT,CAFKQGADEKLFF
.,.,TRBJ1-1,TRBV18,TGTGCCAGCTCACCGGGGCAGGGGACGAACACTGAAGCTTTCTTT,CASSPGQGTNTEAFF
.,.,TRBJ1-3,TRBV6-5,TGTGCCAGCAGTTACGGCGGTACTGGAAACACCATATATTTT,CASSYGGTGNTIYF
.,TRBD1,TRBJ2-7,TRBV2,TGTGCCAGCAGTGGCCCCGGGACAGGGTTCTACGAGCAGTACTTC,CASSGPGTGFYEQYF
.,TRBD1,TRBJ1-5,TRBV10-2,TGCGCCAGCGGCGACAGGGATGATCAGCCCCAGCATTTT,CASGDRDDQPQHF
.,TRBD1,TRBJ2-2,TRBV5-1,TGCGCCAGCAGCTGGGGTTCGCGACAGGGGGTCACCGGGGAGCTGTTTTTT,CASSWGSRQGVTGELFF
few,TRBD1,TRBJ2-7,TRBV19,TGTGCCAGTAGTACTAGACAGGGGGCAAAGATTTACGAGCAGTACTTC,CASSTRQGAKIYEQYF